This TCR beta chain was obtained from a study of identical twins. This clonotype was observed a few times. What it binds is unknown. CDR1 and CDR2 (germline): SGHRS, YFSETQ. Trimming stripped 4 bases from V and 5 bases from J, with 10 bases between. This CDR3 has 14 amino acids. Every sampled donor was Caucasian and healthy. A single record per CDR3 protein comes from TCRdb applying MiXCR to the 5' RACE reads. The sample yields nearly 900,000 distinct CDR3 sequences, 9% to 15% seen once. The study's findings and limits: Insertions were reduced in abundant cord blood beta clonotypes but not in memory repertoires. Models underestimated how often monozygotic twins shared out-of-frame TCR alpha. Those out-of-frame alpha sequences shared by twins showed an excess of low generation probability.

This same sample was also taken into another study, of yellow fever vaccine responses in identical twins.

The source of this sequence is a woman between 18 and 30 years old in good health. V is TRBV5-1 and J is TRBJ1-6; possibly TRBD1 for D (5 bases). The sample comprised PBMCs. The CDR3 sequence: CASSSQGHNSPLHF. Here the CDR3 DNA reads TGCGCCAGCAGCAGCCAGGGCCATAATTCACCCCTCCACTTT.